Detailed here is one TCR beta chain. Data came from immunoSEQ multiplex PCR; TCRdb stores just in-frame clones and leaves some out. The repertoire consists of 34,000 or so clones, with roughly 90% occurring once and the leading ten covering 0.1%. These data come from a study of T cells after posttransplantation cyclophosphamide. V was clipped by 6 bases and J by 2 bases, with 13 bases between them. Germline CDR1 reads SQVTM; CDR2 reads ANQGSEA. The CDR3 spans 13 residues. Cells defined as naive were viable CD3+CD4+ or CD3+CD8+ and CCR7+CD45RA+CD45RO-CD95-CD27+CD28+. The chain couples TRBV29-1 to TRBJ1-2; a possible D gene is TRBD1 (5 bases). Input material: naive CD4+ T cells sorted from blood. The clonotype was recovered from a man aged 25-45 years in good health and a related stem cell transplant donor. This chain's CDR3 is CSVEGRSNYGYTF. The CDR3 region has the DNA TGCAGCGTGGAGGGACGGTCGAACTATGGCTACACCTTC.